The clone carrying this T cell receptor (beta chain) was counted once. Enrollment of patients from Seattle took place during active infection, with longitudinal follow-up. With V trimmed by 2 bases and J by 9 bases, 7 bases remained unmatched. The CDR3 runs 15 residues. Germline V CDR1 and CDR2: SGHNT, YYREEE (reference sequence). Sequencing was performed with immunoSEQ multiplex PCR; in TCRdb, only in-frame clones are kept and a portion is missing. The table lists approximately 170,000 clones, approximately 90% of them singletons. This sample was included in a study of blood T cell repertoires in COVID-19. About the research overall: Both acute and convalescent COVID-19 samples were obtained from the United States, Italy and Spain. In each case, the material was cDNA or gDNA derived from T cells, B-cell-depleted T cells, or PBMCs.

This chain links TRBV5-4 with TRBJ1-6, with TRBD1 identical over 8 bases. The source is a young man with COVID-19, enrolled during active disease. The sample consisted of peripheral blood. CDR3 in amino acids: CASSFGQGEGSPLHF. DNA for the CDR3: TGTGCCAGCAGCTTCGGACAGGGTGAGGGTTCACCCCTCCACTTT.